What follows are 18 T cell receptor beta chains derived from one specimen sequenced in a study of tumor-infiltrating lymphocytes in primary liver carcinoma. The template, about 550 ng total RNA, yielded TCR beta cDNA made with a constant-region primer. A slightly modified ARM-PCR protocol with three nested multiplex PCR rounds produced these TCR beta libraries. Both of the initial two PCR rounds ran for about 11 cycles and employed TRBV1-TRBV30 forward primers alongside a C-beta reverse primer. TCRdb analysed the multiplex PCR reads with MiXCR anew, one entry per CDR3 protein. The sample comprises 300,000 to 350,000 distinct CDR3 sequences, approximately 64% of which are singletons, and 5.5% to 7% rests with the top ten. Germline DNA was extracted alongside blood RNA, which was obtained from unsorted whole blood. The sequenced sample consisted of peripheral blood. All receptors derive from a man aged 40-50 years with primary liver carcinoma and hepatitis B virus infection.

This clonotype was counted many times. The rearrangement uses TRBV4-2 and TRBJ1-1; maybe TRBD1 (6 bases). This CDR3 is 13 amino acids long. In germline, CDR1 is LGHNA, CDR2 YNFKEQ. The V and J ends lost 2 bases and 8 bases respectively, with 12 bases between them. The CDR3 reads CASSQRTDREAFF. As DNA, the CDR3 is TGTGCCAGCAGCCAACGAACCGACAGGGAAGCTTTCTTT.

Concerning this clonotype itself: This may be a read error: a much more frequent sequence differs by one nucleotide. The conserved phenylalanine or tryptophan normally closing the CDR3 is absent here, so this likely arose from a read error. V is TRBV7-9 and J is TRBJ2-7; 7 bases are shared with TRBD1. Germline V gives CDR1 SEHNR, CDR2 FQNEAQ (reference sequence). The ends lost 3 bases at V and 4 bases at J; junction bases unmatched: 6. This CDR3 has 14 residues. The DNA for the CDR3 is TGTGCCAGCAGCTTCGAAGACAGGGCTTACGAGCAGTACTTA. It encodes CASSFEDRAYEQYL.

The chain recombines TRBV10-3 with TRBJ2-1; 10 bases line up with TRBD1. The CDR3 covers 14 residues. Losses at the gene ends were 6 bases for V and 8 bases for J; bases not matched to a gene: 7. From germline, CDR1 is ENHRY and CDR2 SYGVKD. Written as DNA, the CDR3 is TGTGCCATCAGACCGGGACAGGGGTCAGATGAGCAGTTCTTC. It encodes CAIRPGQGSDEQFF.

In the case of this clonotype: The junction shows a germline mismatch at one end, possibly a read error. The chain links TRBV6-1 to TRBJ2-3; 9 bases are shared with TRBD2. CDR1 is MNHNS, CDR2 SASEGT, per germline. The CDR3 runs 17 residues. The CDR3 DNA sequence: TGTACCAGCAGTGAAGCTCGGACTAGCGAGAGCACAGATACGCAGTATTTT. Residues: CTSSEARTSESTDTQYF.

As regards this clonotype: At one of its ends the junction is not consistent with the germline gene, which may arise from a read error. V and J are TRBV6-9 and TRBJ2-3; 9 nucleotides match TRBD2. This CDR3 region has 16 residues. The germline V gene has CDR1 MNHGY and CDR2 SVAAGI. The DNA for the CDR3 is TGTCCCAGCAGTAACTCCTTGGGACTAGCTGTAGATACGCAGTATTTT. The encoded protein is CPSSNSLGLAVDTQYF.

This clonotype was recorded once. At one boundary the junction diverges from the germline segment, which might be a read error. This chain uses TRBV7-9 with TRBJ2-7; TRBD1 aligns across 11 bases. The CDR3 sequence is 15 residues long. Germline assignment: CDR1 SEHNR and CDR2 FQNEAQ (reference sequence). CDR3 protein: CASNLAGQGVDEQYF. The CDR3 coding sequence is TGTGCCAGCAACTTAGCGGGACAGGGGGTCGACGAGCAGTACTTC. The entire variable domain, with the rest obtained from reference TRBV7-9 and TRBJ2-7, is as follows: DTGVSQNPRHKITKRGQNVTFRCDPISEHNRLYWYRQTLGQGPEFLTYFQNEAQLEKSRLLSDRFSAERPKGSFSTLEIQRTEQGDSAMYLCASNLAGQGVDEQYFGPGTRLTVT.

Notes on this clonotype: Germline is not matched at one junction end, which may reflect a read error. The chain links TRBV4-3 to TRBJ2-7; D unclear. Germline assignment: CDR1 LGHNA and CDR2 YSLEER. The CDR3 has 15 amino acids. CDR3 region: CARSQPDRDGYEQYF. In DNA form, the CDR3 reads TGCGCCAGGAGCCAACCGGATCGTGACGGCTACGAGCAGTACTTC.

This clonotype was observed a handful of times. The chain is built from TRBV6-6 and TRBJ2-7, with TRBD1 as a possible D gene (5 bases). The CDR3 runs to 14 residues. The ends were cut back, 6 bases at V and 0 bases at J, with 12 bases in the middle. Germline values: CDR1 MNHNY, CDR2 SVGAGI (reference sequence). CDR3 nucleotide sequence: TGTGCCAGCAGACCTGGACAAAACTCCTACGAGCAGTACTTC. Its protein is CASRPGQNSYEQYF.

Regarding this clonotype: An end of the junction does not agree with germline; a read error may underlie this. The V call is TRBV25-1, the J call TRBJ1-2; TRBD1 agrees at 7 bases. The CDR3 runs to 14 residues. CDR1 and CDR2 from the germline V gene are MGHDK and SYGVNS. The CDR3 spells CASRDDRVWYAYTF. The DNA of the CDR3 is TGTGCCAGCAGGGACGACAGGGTATGGTATGCCTACACCTTC.

With respect to this clonotype: Its ends do not fully match the called genes, so a read error is possible. The chain couples TRBV11-2 to TRBJ2-7; D gene uncertain. Germline V CDR1 and CDR2: SGHAT, FQNNGV. The CDR3 totals 14 residues. CDR3 protein: CASILSSENYKQYF. In nucleotides, the CDR3 is TGTGCCAGCATCTTAAGTTCGGAAAACTACAAGCAGTACTTC. Based on the CDR3 plus reference TRBV11-2 and TRBJ2-7, the full variable domain is EAGVAQSPRYKIIEKRQSVAFWCNPISGHATLYWYQQILGQGPKLLIQFQNNGVVDDSQLPKDRFSAERLKGVDSTLKIQPAKLEDSAVYLCASILSSENYKQYFGPGTRLTVT.

Remarks on this clonotype: It is likely a read error, because the conserved phenylalanine at the end of the CDR3 is missing. The chain carries TRBV7-9 and TRBJ2-7, with D hard to call. V lost 4 bases and J lost 5, with 6 bases in between. From germline, CDR1 is SEHNR and CDR2 FQNEAQ (reference sequence). CDR3 length: 11 amino acids. The CDR3 coding sequence is TGTGCCAGCAGCTCGCCTGACGAGCAGTACCTC. Translation: CASSSPDEQYL.

Worth noting for this clonotype: One end of the junction is discordant with germline, which a read error may explain. V and J are TRBV29-1 and TRBJ2-1; TRBD1 matches 7 bases. Germline values: CDR1 SQVTM, CDR2 ANQGSEA. This CDR3 has 17 residues. The CDR3 sequence: CSIEESGQLSSYNWQFF. As DNA, the CDR3 is TGCAGCATTGAAGAATCGGGACAGTTGAGCTCCTACAATTGGCAGTTCTTC.

J is TRBJ1-5 and V is TRBV14; D unclear. The V gene's germline CDR1 is SGHDN and CDR2 FVKESK. The CDR3 contains 16 residues. Trimming left V 1 base short and J 0 bases short, with 10 bases between. The CDR3 reads CASSQGPPDSNQPQHF. The CDR3 DNA follows: TGTGCCAGCAGCCAAGGGCCCCCGGATAGCAATCAGCCCCAGCATTTT.

Note on this clonotype: A much more abundant neighbour one base away suggests this may be a read error. The chain combines TRBV4-2 with TRBJ2-1, with 7 positions matching TRBD1. This CDR3 is 13 amino acids long. Germline V gene lookup returns CDR1 LGHNA and CDR2 YNFKEQ. The CDR3 loop is CASSQATGDEQFF. The CDR3 region has the DNA TGCGCCAGCAGCCAAGCTACAGGGGACGAGCAGTTCTTC.

This clonotype appeared a few times. The V gene is TRBV12-3 or TRBV12-4, the J gene TRBJ2-7, with D hard to call. The CDR3 sequence is 12 residues long. V lost 6 bases and J lost 11, with 17 bases in between. CDR3 amino acids: CASSRGPLIKYF. The CDR3, as DNA: TGTGCCAGCAGCCGTGGACCCTTGATTAAGTACTTC.

This chain uses TRBV21-1 with TRBJ2-1; the DNA was not used to check the table's D call, TRBD2. TRBV21-1 is a pseudogene. The CDR3 runs 15 residues. CDR3 sequence: CASRRRGSSYNEQFF. CDR3 sequence (DNA): TGTGCCAGCAGGCGGCGGGGTTCCTCCTACAATGAGCAGTTCTTC.

Of note for this clonotype: This could be a read error, since a much larger clone is one nucleotide away. The chain is built from TRBV6-6 and TRBJ2-2, with TRBD2 as a possible D gene (5 bases). The CDR3 covers 16 residues. Germline V gives CDR1 MNHNY, CDR2 SVGAGI (reference sequence). The CDR3, as DNA: TGTGCCAGCAGTTACCCGAGGCCTGCGAACACCGGGAAGCTGTTTTTT. This translates into CASSYPRPANTGKLFF.

Worth noting for this clonotype: A clone one base away is much larger, so this may be a read error. The chain uses TRBV4-3 and TRBJ2-1; 7 bases are shared with TRBD2. Germline trimming cut 1 base from V and 2 bases from J; bases unmatched to any gene: 8. The CDR3 consists of 17 residues. Germline CDR1 and CDR2: LGHNA and YSLEER. For the CDR3, the DNA is TGCGCCAGCAGCCAAGGGCTATCGGGAGGCCCCTACAATGAGCAGTTCTTC. It is translated as CASSQGLSGGPYNEQFF.